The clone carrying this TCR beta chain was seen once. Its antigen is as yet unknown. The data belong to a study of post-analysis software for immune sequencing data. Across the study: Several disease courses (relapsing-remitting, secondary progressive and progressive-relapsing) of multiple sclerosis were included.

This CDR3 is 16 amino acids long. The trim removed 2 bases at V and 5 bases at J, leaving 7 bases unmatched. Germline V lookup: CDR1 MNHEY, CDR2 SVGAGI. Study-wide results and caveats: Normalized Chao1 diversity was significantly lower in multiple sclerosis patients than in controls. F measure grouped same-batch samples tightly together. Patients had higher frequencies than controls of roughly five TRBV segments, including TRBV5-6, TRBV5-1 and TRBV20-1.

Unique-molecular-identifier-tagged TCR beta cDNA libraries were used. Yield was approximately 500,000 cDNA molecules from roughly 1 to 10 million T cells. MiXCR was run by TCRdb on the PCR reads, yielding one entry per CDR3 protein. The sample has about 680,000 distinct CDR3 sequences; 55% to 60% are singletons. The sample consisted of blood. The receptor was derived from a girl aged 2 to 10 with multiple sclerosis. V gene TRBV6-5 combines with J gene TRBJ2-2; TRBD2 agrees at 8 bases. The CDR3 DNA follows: TGTGCCAGCAGTTACCAGGGACTAGTGAGGACCGGGGAGCTGTTTTTT. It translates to CASSYQGLVRTGELFF.